Listed here are 8 T cell receptor beta chains from one sample, sequenced in a study of T cell clonotyping in hematopoietic cell transplantation. Sequenced by immunoSEQ multiplex PCR; TCRdb stores in-frame clones only, minus some. The sample holds about a thousand clones, around 96% seen once. Sample: peripheral blood mononuclear cells, taken 180 days after allogeneic stem cell transplant. These receptors all stem from a male patient between 55 and 70 years old who had an allogeneic stem cell transplant from an unrelated donor, so T cells may come from the graft donor. Some clones in this sample may be carry-over from other donors' samples.

The rearrangement joins TRBV11-3 to TRBJ2-1; 7 bases are a match to TRBD2. CDR1 is SGHNT, CDR2 YENEEA, per germline. Trimming took 2 bases from V and 8 from J; bases not matched to a gene: 3. The CDR3 totals 13 residues. The CDR3 loop is CASSLRAGDEQFF. The DNA for the CDR3 is TGTGCCAGCAGCTTAAGGGCGGGAGATGAGCAGTTCTTC.

In DNA form, the CDR3 reads TGTGCCAGCAACTCTCCCAGCCTTCATTCACCCCTCCACTTT. Its translation is CASNSPSLHSPLHF. The rearrangement links TRBV27 to TRBJ1-6; D unresolved. V lost 7 bases to trimming and J lost 8 bases, with 15 bases between them. The germline gives CDR1 MNHEY, CDR2 SMNVEV (reference sequence). This CDR3 comprises 14 residues.

As DNA, the CDR3 is TGTGCCAGCAGTTCCGGGACAGGGAGTCAGCCCCAGCATTTT. This translates into CASSSGTGSQPQHF. The chain joins TRBV27 to TRBJ1-5, with 9 positions matching TRBD1. This CDR3 is 14 amino acids long. The V gene end was trimmed by 4 bases and the J gene end by 6 bases; junction bases not matched to a gene: 4. Germline V CDR1 and CDR2: MNHEY, SMNVEV (reference sequence).

The chain combines TRBV4-3 with TRBJ2-7; TRBD2 agrees at 7 bases. The CDR3 has 14 amino acids. Trimming at V came to 0 bases and at J to 5 bases, leaving 4 bases not matched to a gene. The germline V gene encodes CDR1 LGHNA and CDR2 YSLEER. CDR3 region: CASSQDSAGHEQYF. The CDR3 region has the DNA TGCGCCAGCAGCCAAGATTCAGCGGGACACGAGCAGTACTTC.

This chain joins TRBV25-1 and TRBJ2-2, with D unresolved. Germline-derived CDR1 and CDR2 are MGHDK and SYGVNS. CDR3 length equals 12 residues. V gave up 5 bases and J gave up 7 bases, with 8 bases separating them. Here the CDR3 DNA reads TGTGCCAGCAGTCCGGGTTTCGGGGAGCTGTTTTTT. It encodes CASSPGFGELFF.

The CDR3 spells CASSGQGANGYTF. The CDR3, as DNA: TGTGCCAGCAGTGGACAGGGGGCAAATGGCTACACCTTC. The chain combines TRBV25-1 with TRBJ1-2; 10 positions agree with TRBD1. CDR1 is MGHDK, CDR2 SYGVNS, per germline. With V trimmed by 4 bases and J by 6 bases, 2 bases remained unmatched. The CDR3 contains 13 residues.

V usage is TRBV19 and J usage is TRBJ1-2, with D tentatively TRBD1 (5 bases). CDR1 and CDR2 (germline): LNHDA, SQIVND (reference sequence). CDR3 size: 18 residues. V was trimmed by 5 bases and J by 5 bases, leaving 27 bases between them. For the CDR3, the DNA is TGTGCCAGTAGTGTCGCCGGGACCCGAGGAGTAGAGGGGTATGGCTACACCTTC. This encodes CASSVAGTRGVEGYGYTF.

V and J are TRBV4-2 and TRBJ1-2; 7 positions agree with TRBD1. CDR3 size: 16 residues. The junction had 15 bases not matched to a gene; V was cut back by 5 bases and J by 6 bases. Germline-derived CDR1 and CDR2 are LGHNA and YNFKEQ. The CDR3 region has the DNA TGTGCCAGCAGCTATACCGGGACAGTATTTTTAAATGGCTACACCTTC. Its protein is CASSYTGTVFLNGYTF.